What follows is one TCR beta chain and its context. Germline-derived CDR1 and CDR2 are MNHNS and SASEGT. The ends were cut back, 2 bases at V and 2 bases at J, with 13 bases in the middle. The CDR3 sequence is 16 residues long. Per the original methods: Amplification of reference gene primers provided the estimated nucleated cell counts. Sequenced by immunoSEQ multiplex PCR; TCRdb stores in-frame clones only, minus some. The D gene and trimming were derived from the DNA, and the V and J assignments and clone size from that table. Here the sample spans roughly 53,000 clones, around 82% being singletons. This record comes from a study of blood T cell repertoires in COVID-19. On the study more broadly: There were acute and convalescent COVID-19 samples, and they came from the United States, Italy and Spain. Sources were T cells, B-cell-depleted T cells, or PBMCs; the material itself was cDNA or gDNA.

This sequence originates from a human donor in a cohort sampled during active COVID-19. The gene calls are TRBV6-1 and TRBJ2-1; perhaps TRBD1 as D (7 bases). Input material: peripheral blood. The CDR3 loop is CASSEPGGPAYNEQFF. In nucleotides, the CDR3 is TGTGCCAGCAGTGAACCAGGGGGGCCGGCCTACAATGAGCAGTTCTTC.